These 26 T cell receptor beta chains came from one sample sequenced in a study of T cells after yellow fever vaccination (dated by TCRdb to the late 2010s). To prepare the library, 5' RACE was applied. Instrument on record: Illumina HiSeq 2500. Clones were called with MiXCR by TCRdb after fastp trimmed the public reads at Q25, and only in-frame beta chains were retained. Identical CDR3 proteins give one entry, which carries the most common genes and DNA. Here the sample has about 550,000 distinct CDR3 sequences; 15% to 20% occur a single time. The top ten constitute around 15% of the sample. Reading the label with the study, this specimen's treatment or condition is: live attenuated yellow fever vaccine strain. The input for sequencing was PBMCs, taken 15 days after the yellow fever booster vaccination. The receptor set was obtained from a man aged 30 to 39 who received the YFV17D yellow fever vaccine.

The table lists this clonotype with a few counts. The J gene is TRBJ1-2, the V gene TRBV20-1, with 9 positions matching TRBD1. This CDR3 has 15 amino acids. Germline V gives CDR1 DFQATT, CDR2 SNEGSKA (reference sequence). V lost 6 bases and J lost 0; bases outside the gene matches: 8. CDR3 amino acids: CSASTGTGTNYGYTF. CDR3 nucleotide sequence: TGCAGTGCCTCCACCGGGACAGGGACTAACTATGGCTACACCTTC.

The chain is built from TRBV12-3 or TRBV12-4 and TRBJ2-1; 15 positions agree with TRBD2. The CDR3 is 18 amino acids. Trimming cost V 5 bases and J 1 base; bases outside gene matches: 6. Written as DNA, the CDR3 is TGTGCCAGCAGTGGGGGACTAGCGGGAGGAGAGTCCTACAATGAGCAGTTCTTC. Translating gives CASSGGLAGGESYNEQFF.

V gene TRBV6-2 or TRBV6-3 combines with J gene TRBJ2-3; 7 positions match TRBD2. The CDR3 is 16 amino acids. The V gene's germline CDR1 is MNHEY and CDR2 SVGEGT. The V gene end was trimmed by 6 bases and the J gene end by 5 bases; junction bases not matched to a gene: 14. The DNA for the CDR3 is TGTGCCAGCAGGAGGGGCACTAGCGTTATTGGAGATACGCAGTATTTT. This sequence encodes CASRRGTSVIGDTQYF.

The chain carries TRBV7-2 and TRBJ2-7; TRBD1 is a possible D gene (6 bases). The CDR3 spans 13 residues. Trimming took off 4 bases at V and 6 bases at J, with 13 bases between the two ends. Germline values: CDR1 SGHTA, CDR2 FQGNSA. The CDR3 bases are TGTGCCAGCAGCTACGGACAGCAGGGCGAGCAGTACTTC. Protein sequence: CASSYGQQGEQYF.

The chain has TRBV12-3 or TRBV12-4 and TRBJ2-1; 8 nucleotides match TRBD2. With V trimmed by 6 bases and J by 8 bases, 15 bases remained unmatched. This CDR3 region has 16 residues. The CDR3 spells CASSPAEREPSYEQFF. The CDR3 coding sequence is TGTGCCAGCAGCCCAGCGGAGCGGGAGCCATCTTATGAGCAGTTCTTC.

The chain recombines TRBV20-1 with TRBJ2-3, with D perhaps assigned TRBD1 or TRBD2 (5 bases each). The CDR3 is 14 amino acids. V was pared by 2 bases and J by 8 bases, with 17 bases between. Looked up from germline, CDR1 is DFQATT and CDR2 is SNEGSKA (reference sequence). Here the CDR3 DNA reads TGCAGTGCTAGACCGGGACCGACGACGGGTACGCAGTATTTT. This encodes CSARPGPTTGTQYF.

V and J are TRBV7-9 and TRBJ2-3; no reliable D call. The CDR3 extends over 13 amino acids. Trimming cost V 5 bases and J 4 bases, with 10 bases left between them. The germline gives CDR1 SEHNR, CDR2 FQNEAQ (reference sequence). Here the CDR3 DNA reads TGTGCCAGCAGCCCTCTAGGCTCAGATACGCAGTATTTT. Amino acid sequence: CASSPLGSDTQYF.

This clonotype was seen a handful of times. This chain uses TRBV7-6 with TRBJ2-3; a weak D match, TRBD2 (6 bases). With 0 bases removed from V and 2 bases from J, the gap between germline ends came to 12 bases. This CDR3 comprises 16 residues. The germline V gene has CDR1 SGHVS and CDR2 FNYEAQ. The CDR3 is CASSLASGPYTDTQYF. The CDR3 DNA follows: TGTGCCAGCAGCTTAGCTAGCGGACCCTACACAGATACGCAGTATTTT.

This clonotype was observed a few times. The rearrangement uses TRBV18 and TRBJ2-2; D is ambiguous. V was cut by 4 bases and J by 0 bases, with 9 bases left in between. The CDR3 is made up of 15 amino acids. The germline V gene encodes CDR1 KGHSH and CDR2 LQKENI. The CDR3 bases are TGTGCCAGCTCACAGACACCGACGAACACCGGGGAGCTGTTTTTT. As protein: CASSQTPTNTGELFF.

This sequence joins TRBV15 and TRBJ2-6; TRBD2 might be the D (6 bases). Germline-derived CDR1 and CDR2 are LNHNV and YYDKDF (reference sequence). Trimming removed 3 bases at V and 4 bases at J, with 13 bases between. The CDR3 runs 16 residues. The CDR3 region has the DNA TGTGCCACCAGCAGGGAGGGGTACTCCGGGGCCAACGTCCTGACTTTC. This gives the protein CATSREGYSGANVLTF.

V gene TRBV2 combines with J gene TRBJ1-4; D is ambiguous. Germline V gives CDR1 SNHLY, CDR2 FYNNEI. The length of the CDR3 is 14 residues. CDR3 nucleotide sequence: TGTGTCACGAAGCGGGAATCAACTAATGAAAAACTGTTTTTT. This sequence encodes CVTKRESTNEKLFF.

The gene calls are TRBV12-3 or TRBV12-4 and TRBJ2-1; D possibly corresponds to TRBD2 (6 bases). The CDR3 covers 17 residues. Trimming shortened V by 4 bases and J by 0 bases, and 16 bases separated the two germline ends. This CDR3 is CASSWGPGGSSYNEQFF. DNA of the CDR3: TGTGCCAGCAGTTGGGGCCCTGGGGGGAGCTCCTACAATGAGCAGTTCTTC.

This clonotype has a handful of counts. The chain links TRBV7-3 to TRBJ2-1; no definite D call. The CDR3 loop spans 15 amino acids. Looked up from germline, CDR1 is SGHTA and CDR2 is FQGTGA. Trimming took off 6 bases at V and 2 bases at J, with 14 bases between the two ends. As DNA, the CDR3 is TGTGCCAGCAGTTCAGGACCTCGAGCCTACAATGAGCAGTTCTTC. Residues: CASSSGPRAYNEQFF.

This clonotype was observed a handful of times. V gene TRBV4-3 combines with J gene TRBJ2-3; 9 bases are shared with TRBD2. Per the germline V gene, CDR1 is LGHNA and CDR2 is YSLEER. This CDR3 has 16 residues. Unmatched junction bases numbered 7, after V lost 4 bases and J lost 2 bases. The CDR3 DNA reads as TGCGCCAGCAGCCGAAGACTAGCGGAGAACACAGATACGCAGTATTTT. This sequence encodes CASSRRLAENTDTQYF.

This clonotype was recorded a few times. V gene TRBV5-1 combines with J gene TRBJ2-7, with D possibly matching TRBD2 (6 bases). The ends were cut back, 5 bases at V and 6 bases at J, with 18 bases in the middle. The CDR3 extends over 14 amino acids. Germline CDR1 is SGHRS and CDR2 is YFSETQ. CDR3 amino acids: CASSLLGAGAEQYF. The CDR3 nucleotides read TGCGCCAGCAGTCTTCTGGGAGCGGGCGCCGAGCAGTACTTC. Complete variable domain (other parts from reference TRBV5-1 and TRBJ2-7): KAGVTQTPRYLIKTRGQQVTLSCSPISGHRSVSWYQQTPGQGLQFLFEYFSETQRNKGNFPGRFSGRQFSNSRSEMNVSTLELGDSALYLCASSLLGAGAEQYFGPGTRLTVT.

This chain connects TRBV20-1 to TRBJ2-1; D ambiguous. Germline loops: CDR1 DFQATT, CDR2 SNEGSKA (reference sequence). The V end was cut by 0 bases, the J end by 12 bases, with 15 bases between. This CDR3 contains 13 residues. CDR3 residues: CSAREPRSRGQFF. Here the CDR3 DNA reads TGCAGTGCTAGAGAGCCGCGATCCCGAGGGCAGTTCTTC.

This clonotype has just a few counts. The J gene is TRBJ1-1, the V gene TRBV12-3 or TRBV12-4; D call uncertain. The CDR3 is 13 residues long. Trimming cost V 5 bases and J 1 base, with 8 bases left between them. For the CDR3, the DNA is TGTGCCAGCAGTGGGCTCTCGAACACTGAAGCTTTCTTT. This encodes CASSGLSNTEAFF.

The gene calls are TRBV5-1 and TRBJ2-1; 9 bases agree with TRBD2. The J segment lost 7 bases and the V segment lost 1 base, leaving 6 bases of the junction unmatched. The V gene's germline CDR1 is SGHRS and CDR2 YFSETQ. CDR3 size: 15 residues. The CDR3 region is CASSLWETSGNEQFF. The CDR3 DNA follows: TGCGCCAGCAGCTTGTGGGAAACTAGCGGGAATGAGCAGTTCTTC.

This clonotype appeared a few times. The chain uses TRBV29-1 and TRBJ2-7, with 9 nucleotides matching TRBD1. The V gene end was trimmed by 1 base and the J gene end by 3 bases; junction bases not matched to a gene: 22. The CDR3 extends over 20 amino acids. Germline V lookup: CDR1 SQVTM, CDR2 ANQGSEA. As DNA, the CDR3 is TGCAGCGTTGAAGGAGGTTTACGGGACAGGGTAAGGTTTCCCAACTACGAGCAGTACTTC. Its protein product is CSVEGGLRDRVRFPNYEQYF.

This chain connects TRBV20-1 to TRBJ2-7, with 9 bases that match TRBD1. Germline V gives CDR1 DFQATT, CDR2 SNEGSKA (reference sequence). This CDR3 is built from 16 residues. V trimming: 0 bases; J trimming: 4 bases; junction bases outside the gene matches: 10. This CDR3 is CSARDELRTGVYEQYF. Here the CDR3 DNA reads TGCAGTGCTAGAGACGAACTGCGGACAGGGGTGTACGAGCAGTACTTC.

The rearrangement joins TRBV29-1 to TRBJ2-7, with D perhaps matching TRBD2 (5 bases). This CDR3 region has 15 residues. Germline CDR1 and CDR2: SQVTM and ANQGSEA. V was pared by 0 bases and J by 1 base, with 13 bases between. The CDR3 region is CSVEDPSEGSYEQYF. DNA of the CDR3: TGCAGCGTTGAAGATCCTTCAGAGGGATCCTACGAGCAGTACTTC.

The chain combines TRBV5-6 with TRBJ2-1; 15 bases line up with TRBD2. CDR3 length equals 18 residues. Germline trimming cut 10 bases from V and 7 bases from J; bases unmatched to any gene: 18. Germline assignment: CDR1 SGHDT and CDR2 YYEEEE. The CDR3 sequence is CAWDPGLAGGGRENEQFF. Here the CDR3 DNA reads TGTGCCTGGGACCCGGGACTAGCGGGAGGTGGCCGGGAAAATGAGCAGTTCTTC.

This clonotype was picked up a small number of times. This chain links TRBV12-3 or TRBV12-4 with TRBJ1-1; weak D call: TRBD1 (6 bases). The CDR3 covers 13 residues. The V and J ends lost 6 bases and 2 bases respectively, with 10 bases between them. The CDR3 is CASSRGQNTEAFF. The CDR3 DNA is TGTGCCAGCAGCCGGGGACAAAACACTGAAGCTTTCTTT.

Details on this clonotype: The junction departs from the called germline gene at one end, perhaps through a read error. This chain connects TRBV28 to TRBJ2-4; tentatively, D is TRBD1 or TRBD2 (5 bases each). The length of the CDR3 is 14 residues. The germline V gene encodes CDR1 MDHEN and CDR2 SYDVKM. This CDR3 is CASSTGTGTRASTF. Written as DNA, the CDR3 is TGTGCCAGCAGTACGGGTACGGGGACCCGGGCGTCCACCTTC.

V is TRBV7-6 and J is TRBJ1-3, with 7 bases identical to TRBD1. The J segment lost 4 bases and the V segment lost 4 bases, leaving 10 bases of the junction unmatched. Germline V CDR1 and CDR2: SGHVS, FNYEAQ. The CDR3 loop spans 16 amino acids. CDR3 DNA sequence: TGTGCCAGCAGCTCGACAGGGATGGGAAGCGGAAACACCATATATTTT. This encodes CASSSTGMGSGNTIYF.

A single count supports this clonotype. The V gene is TRBV4-3, the J gene TRBJ1-2; D is unresolved. CDR1 is LGHNA and CDR2 is YSLEER in the germline V gene. Trimming left V 0 bases short and J 4 bases short, with 15 bases between. CDR3 length: 16 residues. CDR3: CASSQETQPYSYGYTF. CDR3 sequence (DNA): TGCGCCAGCAGCCAAGAAACTCAGCCGTACTCCTATGGCTACACCTTC.